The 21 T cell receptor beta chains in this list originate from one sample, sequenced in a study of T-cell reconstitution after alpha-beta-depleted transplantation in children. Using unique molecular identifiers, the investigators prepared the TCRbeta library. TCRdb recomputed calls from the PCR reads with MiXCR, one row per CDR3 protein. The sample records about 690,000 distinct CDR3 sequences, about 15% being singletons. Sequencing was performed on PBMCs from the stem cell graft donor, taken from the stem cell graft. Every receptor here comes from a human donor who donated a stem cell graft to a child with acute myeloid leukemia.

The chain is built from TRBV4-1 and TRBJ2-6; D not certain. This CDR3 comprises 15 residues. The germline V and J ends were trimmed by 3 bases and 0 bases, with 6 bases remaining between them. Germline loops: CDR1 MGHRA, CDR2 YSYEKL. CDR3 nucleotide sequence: TGCGCCAGCAGCCATGTTACCTCTGGGGCCAACGTCCTGACTTTC. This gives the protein CASSHVTSGANVLTF.

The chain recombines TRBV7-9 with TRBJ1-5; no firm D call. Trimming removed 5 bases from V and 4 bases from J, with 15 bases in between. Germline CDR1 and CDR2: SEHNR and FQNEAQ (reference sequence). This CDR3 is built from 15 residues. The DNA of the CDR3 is TGTGCCAGCAGCCCGTGGTCGGGCCCTAATCAGCCCCAGCATTTT. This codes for CASSPWSGPNQPQHF.

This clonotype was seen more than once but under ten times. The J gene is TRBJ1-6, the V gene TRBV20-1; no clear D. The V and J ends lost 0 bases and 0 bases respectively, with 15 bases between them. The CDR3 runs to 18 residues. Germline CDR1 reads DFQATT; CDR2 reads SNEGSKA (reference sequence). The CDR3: CSARDSRTAGSYNSPLHF. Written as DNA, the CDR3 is TGCAGTGCTAGAGATTCCCGGACGGCTGGCTCCTATAATTCACCCCTCCACTTT.

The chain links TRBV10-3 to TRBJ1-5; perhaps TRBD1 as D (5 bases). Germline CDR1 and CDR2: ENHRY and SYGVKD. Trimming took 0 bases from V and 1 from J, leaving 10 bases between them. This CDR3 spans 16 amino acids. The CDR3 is CAISESPGGSNQPQHF. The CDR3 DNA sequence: TGTGCCATCAGTGAGTCTCCGGGGGGAAGCAATCAGCCCCAGCATTTT.

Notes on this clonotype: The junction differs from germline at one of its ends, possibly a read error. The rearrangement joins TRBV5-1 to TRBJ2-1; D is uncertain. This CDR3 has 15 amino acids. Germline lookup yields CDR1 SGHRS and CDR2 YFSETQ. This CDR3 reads CASSFTPSSYKEQFF. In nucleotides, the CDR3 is TGCGCCAGCAGCTTCACTCCGAGCTCCTACAAGGAGCAGTTCTTC.

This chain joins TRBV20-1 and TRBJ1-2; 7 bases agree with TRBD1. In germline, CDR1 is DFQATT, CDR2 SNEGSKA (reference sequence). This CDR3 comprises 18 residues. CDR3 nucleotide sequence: TGCAGGGCCAAGGATCCGAGCCTACAGGGGCGCCAAGGAAGTGGCTACACCTTC. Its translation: CRAKDPSLQGRQGSGYTF.

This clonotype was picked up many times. Here the CDR3 reads CATSRDVGGYFYGYTF. The CDR3 DNA reads as TGTGCCACCAGCAGAGATGTAGGGGGCTATTTCTATGGCTACACCTTC. The J gene is TRBJ1-2, the V gene TRBV15; TRBD1 matches at 7 bases. Germline values: CDR1 LNHNV, CDR2 YYDKDF (reference sequence). The CDR3 is made up of 16 amino acids. V shed 0 bases, J shed 4 bases, and the junction held 8 bases outside the gene matches.

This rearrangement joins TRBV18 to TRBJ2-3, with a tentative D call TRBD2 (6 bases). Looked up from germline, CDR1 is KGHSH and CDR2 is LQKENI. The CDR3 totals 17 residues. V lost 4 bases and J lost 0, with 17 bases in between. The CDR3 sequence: CASSLGGADPSTDTQYF. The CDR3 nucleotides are TGTGCCAGCTCACTGGGCGGGGCGGATCCTAGCACAGATACGCAGTATTTT. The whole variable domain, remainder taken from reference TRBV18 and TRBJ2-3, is NAGVMQNPRHLVRRRGQEARLRCSPMKGHSHVYWYRQLPEEGLKFMVYLQKENIIDESGMPKERFSAEFPKEGPSILRIQQVVRGDSAAYFCASSLGGADPSTDTQYFGPGTRLTVL.

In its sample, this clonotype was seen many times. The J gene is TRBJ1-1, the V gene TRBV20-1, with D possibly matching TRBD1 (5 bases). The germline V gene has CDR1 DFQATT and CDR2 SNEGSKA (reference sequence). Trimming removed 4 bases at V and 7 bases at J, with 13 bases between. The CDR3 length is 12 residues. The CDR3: CSATPTGYEAFF. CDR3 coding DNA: TGCAGTGCTACCCCTACAGGATATGAAGCTTTCTTT.

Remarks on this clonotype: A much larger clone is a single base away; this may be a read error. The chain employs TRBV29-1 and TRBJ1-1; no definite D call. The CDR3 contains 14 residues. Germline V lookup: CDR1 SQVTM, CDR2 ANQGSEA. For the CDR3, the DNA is TGCAGGGTTGAGGTACCAGGCTCGGGCACTGAAGCTTTCTTT. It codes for CRVEVPGSGTEAFF.

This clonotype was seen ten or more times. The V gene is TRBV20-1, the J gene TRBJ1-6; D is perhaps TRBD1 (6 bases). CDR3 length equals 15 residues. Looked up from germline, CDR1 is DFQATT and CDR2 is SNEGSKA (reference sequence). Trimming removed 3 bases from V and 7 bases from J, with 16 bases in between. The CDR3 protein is CSARGKGQPNSPLHF. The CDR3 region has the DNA TGCAGTGCTAGGGGGAAGGGACAACCGAATTCACCCCTCCACTTT.

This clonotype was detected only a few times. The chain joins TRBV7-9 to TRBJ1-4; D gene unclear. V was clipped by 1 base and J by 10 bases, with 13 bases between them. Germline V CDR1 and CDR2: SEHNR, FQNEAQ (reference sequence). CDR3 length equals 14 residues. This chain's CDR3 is CASSLELEAGKLFF. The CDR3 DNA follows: TGTGCCAGCAGCTTAGAGTTGGAGGCGGGAAAACTGTTTTTT.

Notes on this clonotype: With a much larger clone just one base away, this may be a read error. Here the CDR3 reads CASSTQGTLLAERYF. The CDR3 region has the DNA TGTGCCAGCAGCACACAGGGGACCCTGCTGGCCGAGCGGTACTTC. The V call is TRBV5-5, the J call TRBJ2-7; 7 nucleotides agree with TRBD1. The CDR3 is 15 amino acids. Looked up from germline, CDR1 is SGHKS and CDR2 is YYEKEE (reference sequence).

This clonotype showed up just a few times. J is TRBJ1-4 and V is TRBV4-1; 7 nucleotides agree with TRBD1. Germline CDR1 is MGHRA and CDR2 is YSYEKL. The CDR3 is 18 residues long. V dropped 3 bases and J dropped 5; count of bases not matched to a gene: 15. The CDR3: CASSHTLLGGTANEKLFF. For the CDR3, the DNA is TGCGCCAGCAGCCACACACTTCTGGGCGGGACAGCAAATGAAAAACTGTTTTTT.

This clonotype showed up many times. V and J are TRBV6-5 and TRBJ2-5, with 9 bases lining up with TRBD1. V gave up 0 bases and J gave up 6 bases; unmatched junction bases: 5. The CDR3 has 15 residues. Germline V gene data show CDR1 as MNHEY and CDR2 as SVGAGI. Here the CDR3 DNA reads TGTGCCAGCAGTTACTCTTCGGGACAGGGACAGACCCAGTACTTC. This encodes CASSYSSGQGQTQYF.

The CDR3 bases are TGTGCCAGCAGTGTTGGCTTCCTGGTAGATACGCAGTATTTT. Residues: CASSVGFLVDTQYF. The chain has TRBV9 and TRBJ2-3; D is ambiguous. V was shortened by 5 bases and J by 5 bases, with 15 bases between the two germline ends. The germline gives CDR1 SGDLS, CDR2 YYNGEE. There are 14 residues in the CDR3.

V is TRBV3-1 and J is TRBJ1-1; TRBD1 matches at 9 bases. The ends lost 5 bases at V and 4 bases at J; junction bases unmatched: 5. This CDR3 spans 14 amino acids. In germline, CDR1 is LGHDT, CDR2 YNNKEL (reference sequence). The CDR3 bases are TGTGCCAGCAGCTCGATACAGGGGGCCACTGAAGCTTTCTTT. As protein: CASSSIQGATEAFF.

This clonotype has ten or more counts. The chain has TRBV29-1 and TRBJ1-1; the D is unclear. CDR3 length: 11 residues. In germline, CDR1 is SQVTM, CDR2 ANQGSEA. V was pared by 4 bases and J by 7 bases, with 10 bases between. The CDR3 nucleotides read TGCAGCGTTGGGCAGGCGGGTGAAGCTTTCTTT. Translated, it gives CSVGQAGEAFF.

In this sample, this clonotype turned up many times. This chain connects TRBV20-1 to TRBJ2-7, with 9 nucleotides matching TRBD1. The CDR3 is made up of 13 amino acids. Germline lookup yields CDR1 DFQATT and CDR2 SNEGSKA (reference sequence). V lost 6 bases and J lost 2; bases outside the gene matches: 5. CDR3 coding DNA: TGCAGTGCCAGGAGGACAGGGGCCTACGAGCAGTACTTC. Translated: CSARRTGAYEQYF.

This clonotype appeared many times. CDR3 sequence (DNA): TGTGCCAGCATCCGGGGGACGGGGAGGGACAATGAGCAGTTCTTC. Amino acid sequence: CASIRGTGRDNEQFF. The J gene is TRBJ2-1, the V gene TRBV6-1; 7 nucleotides line up with TRBD2. V was clipped by 7 bases and J by 5 bases; unmatched bases: 11. CDR3 size: 15 residues. The germline V gene encodes CDR1 MNHNS and CDR2 SASEGT.

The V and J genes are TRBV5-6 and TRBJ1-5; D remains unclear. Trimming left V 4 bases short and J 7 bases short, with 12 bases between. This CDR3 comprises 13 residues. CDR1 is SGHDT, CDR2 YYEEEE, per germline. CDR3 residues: CASSPGPAQPQHF. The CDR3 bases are TGTGCCAGCAGCCCAGGCCCAGCCCAGCCCCAGCATTTT.